This TCR beta chain was recorded in a study of cytomegalovirus exposure and HLA in healthy donors. Study information: Earlier sequencing of approximately 200 million T cells yielded roughly 100 million unique TCR beta sequences.

The study's findings and limits: While the bulk of TCR sequences proved rare, some public TCRs turned up in many donors.

60 Vbeta and 13 Jbeta primers were used in PCR. Assay used: immunoSEQ multiplex PCR; TCRdb lists only in-frame clones, some missing. The sample holds 200,000 to 250,000 clones, 77% seen once. About this clone: Its specificity is not known.

The source material was PBMCs. This receptor was obtained from a woman aged 60-75 years in good health and CMV-seropositive.

CDR3 DNA: TGTGCCAGTAGTATAGGCCCTACAGGGCGTACTGAAGCTTTCTTT. Translating gives CASSIGPTGRTEAFF. The V call is TRBV19, the J call TRBJ1-1, with D tentatively TRBD1 (6 bases). CDR3 length: 15 residues. Looked up from germline, CDR1 is LNHDA and CDR2 is SQIVND (reference sequence). The V and J ends lost 1 base and 5 bases respectively, with 14 bases between them. The full variable domain, completed using reference TRBV19 and TRBJ1-1, is DGGITQSPKYLFRKEGQNVTLSCEQNLNHDAMYWYRQDPGQGLRLIYYSQIVNDFQKGDIAEGYSVSREKKESFPLTVTSAQKNPTAFYLCASSIGPTGRTEAFFGQGTRLTVV.